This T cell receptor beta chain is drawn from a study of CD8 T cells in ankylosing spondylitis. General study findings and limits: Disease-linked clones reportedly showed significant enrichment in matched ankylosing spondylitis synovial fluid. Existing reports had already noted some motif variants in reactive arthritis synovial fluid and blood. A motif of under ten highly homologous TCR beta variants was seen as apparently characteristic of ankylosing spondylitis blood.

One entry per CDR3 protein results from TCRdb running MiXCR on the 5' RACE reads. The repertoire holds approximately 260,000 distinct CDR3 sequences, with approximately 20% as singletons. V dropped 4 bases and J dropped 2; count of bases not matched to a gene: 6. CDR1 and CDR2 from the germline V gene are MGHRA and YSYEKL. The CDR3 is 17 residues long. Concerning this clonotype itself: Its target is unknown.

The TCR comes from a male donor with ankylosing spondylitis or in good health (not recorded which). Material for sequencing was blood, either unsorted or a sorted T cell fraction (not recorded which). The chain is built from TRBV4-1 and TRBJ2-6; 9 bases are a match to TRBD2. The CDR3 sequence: CASSPLAGATGANVLTF. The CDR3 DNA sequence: TGCGCCAGCAGCCCGTTAGCGGGAGCGACTGGGGCCAACGTCCTGACTTTC.